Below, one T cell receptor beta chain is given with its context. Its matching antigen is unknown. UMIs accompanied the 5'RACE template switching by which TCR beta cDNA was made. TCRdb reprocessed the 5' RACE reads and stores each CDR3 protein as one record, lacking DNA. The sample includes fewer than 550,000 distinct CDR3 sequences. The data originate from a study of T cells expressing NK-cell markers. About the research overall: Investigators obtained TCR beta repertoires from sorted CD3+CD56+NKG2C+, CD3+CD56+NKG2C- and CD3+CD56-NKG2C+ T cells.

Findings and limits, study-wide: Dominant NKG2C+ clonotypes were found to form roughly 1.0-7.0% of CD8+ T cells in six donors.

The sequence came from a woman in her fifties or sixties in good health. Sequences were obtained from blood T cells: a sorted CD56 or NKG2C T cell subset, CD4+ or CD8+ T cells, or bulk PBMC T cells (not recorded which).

The CDR3 is CASSLAGRVDNEQFF. V is TRBV12-3 or TRBV12-4 and J is TRBJ2-1; there is no DNA to check the TCRdb D call of TRBD2. The CDR3 totals 15 residues.